The T cell receptor (beta chain) described here comes from a study of T cell responses to AZD1222 COVID-19 vaccine (dated by TCRdb to the early 2020s). As for the study more broadly: AZD1222 recipients whose second dose came at about 4 weeks and those whose second dose came at about 12 weeks were combined into one group, since spike-specific TCR depth and breadth did not differ between the two schedules. TCR sequencing was performed for 230 to 250 trial participants, of whom 200 to 210 were given two doses of AZD1222 and roughly 25 were given two doses of MenACWY control vaccine. Trial participants were enrolled by age into subgroups of 18-55, 56-69 and 70-plus years, and around 140, 26 and 57 TCR-sequenced participants, respectively, were included in these subgroups.

Trimming costs V 4 bases and J 0 bases, and their ends lie 18 bases apart. There are 18 amino acids in the CDR3, from cysteine to phenylalanine inclusive. The sequence is cut down to CDR3 DNA, 54 bases in frame from base 1. The germline V gene provides CDR1 ENHRY and CDR2 SYGVKD. This clone was counted once. Its antigen has not been determined. Per-nucleotide qualities are absent, and no much larger clonotype sits a single base away. The full study reports these points: The whole spike protein was spanned by vaccine-associated CD4 TCRs, and dominant responses were seen in regions 160-218 and 743-854. The 56-69-year group was small, and its depth increase did not reach significance, likely because of low power. Participants were mostly white British, with more females than males. The authors suggested clonal diversity may have been underestimated. Because no day 14 peak-response samples were available, repertoires were characterized only after the peak T cell response. Conclusions about previously exposed vaccinees are limited, since just six AZD1222 recipients were seropositive for SARS-CoV-2 at baseline. Nearly half of unique spike-specific TCRs reportedly recognized epitopes outside regions mutated in the B.1.351 and B.1.1.7 variants. A significant rise in spike-specific TCR breadth and depth was observed after two AZD1222 doses relative to day 0 and relative to MenACWY recipients.

The CDR3 regions of human TCRbeta chains were subjected to immunosequencing. The authors' analysis ran thus. Repertoire TCRs were matched against a reference library of SARS-CoV-2-specific TCRs generated with the MIRA antigen-specificity platform. Breadth was defined as the fraction of unique TCRs that were SARS-CoV-2-associated. Depth was defined as the fraction of total T cells that were SARS-CoV-2-associated. Using the MIRA data, each spike-specific TCR was assigned both to the spike region to which the TCR was reactive and to a CD4 or CD8 class. Log10-transformed breadth and depth values were compared by one-way ANOVA with Sidak's multiple comparisons tests. TCRdb's version of the immuneACCESS table is confined to in-frame rearrangements and falls short of the full clone set. An unresolved V gene accounts for under half of the shortfall where checked; the remainder is of unknown origin. The DNA was the basis for D and trimming; V, J and clone size are from that table. The sample table contains 75,000 to 100,000 clones; only one count was recorded for roughly 87% of them. The ten largest clones capture about 1.5% of the sample.

What this sample's time point label stands for: baseline before first vaccination. Vaccinee samples were obtained from the UK trials COV001 and COV002, which included a single-blind randomized controlled phase 2/3 trial of AZD1222 (ChAdOx1 nCoV-19) in healthy adults. For TCRbeta chain sequencing, PBMC samples from trial participants were taken at day 0 and at day 28 after the second dose. This sequence originates from an adult in good health. The sequencing here drew on peripheral blood, taken on day 0 of AZD1222 vaccination. Recombination joined TRBV10-3 with TRBJ1-4, and possibly TRBD1, on 5 matching bases. The CDR3 here reads CAISGGPGRLATNEKLFF. The DNA reads TGTGCCATCAGTGGTGGCCCGGGACGACTCGCAACTAATGAAAAACTGTTTTTT.